These T cell receptor beta chains were read from a single sample in a study of technical replicates of blood from several donors. This table comes from immunoSEQ multiplex PCR, and its TCRdb copy is limited to in-frame clones, with some not included. This table holds under 65,000 clones, roughly 90% found once. Sample: PBMCs. All receptors derive from a human donor in good health. Some clones in this sample may be carry-over from other donors' samples. CDR3s include the opening cysteine and the closing phenylalanine or tryptophan. Fields, in order: V gene, CDR3 length, clone size, J gene, D gene, CDR3 protein, CDR3 DNA. The D gene is left open where the match is weak. Size tells how often a clone was seen (once, few, many) or the class of an expanded clone, and some rows leave it out.

V gene: TRBV27; CDR3 length: 16; clone size: -; J gene: TRBJ2-7; D gene: TRBD2; CDR3 protein: CASSSTTSGIGNEQYF; CDR3 DNA: TGTGCCAGCAGTTCAACGACCAGCGGGATCGGGAACGAGCAGTACTTC
V gene: TRBV4-3; CDR3 length: 14; clone size: once; J gene: TRBJ1-6; D gene: -; CDR3 protein: CASSQGTEASPLHF; CDR3 DNA: TGCGCCAGCAGCCAAGGGACAGAGGCATCACCCCTCCACTTT
V gene: TRBV4-3; CDR3 length: 14; clone size: -; J gene: TRBJ2-3; D gene: TRBD2; CDR3 protein: CASSQDLLADTQYF; CDR3 DNA: TGCGCCAGCAGCCAAGATTTACTAGCGGATACGCAGTATTTT
V gene: TRBV4-3; CDR3 length: 13; clone size: -; J gene: TRBJ2-7; D gene: -; CDR3 protein: CASSQYQGYEQYF; CDR3 DNA: TGCGCCAGCAGCCAATACCAGGGTTACGAGCAGTACTTC
V gene: TRBV6-5; CDR3 length: 11; clone size: -; J gene: TRBJ1-1; D gene: TRBD1; CDR3 protein: CASSRQGVAFF; CDR3 DNA: TGTGCCAGCAGTCGGCAGGGGGTTGCTTTCTTT
V gene: TRBV4-1; CDR3 length: 13; clone size: -; J gene: TRBJ2-3; D gene: -; CDR3 protein: CASKVGLGDTQYF; CDR3 DNA: TGCGCCAGCAAAGTAGGACTCGGAGATACGCAGTATTTT
V gene: TRBV11-2; CDR3 length: 18; clone size: -; J gene: TRBJ2-5; D gene: TRBD2; CDR3 protein: CASSPDPGLAGGGETQYF; CDR3 DNA: TGTGCCAGCAGCCCCGATCCGGGACTAGCGGGGGGGGGAGAGACCCAGTACTTC
V gene: TRBV11-2; CDR3 length: 16; clone size: once; J gene: TRBJ2-5; D gene: TRBD2; CDR3 protein: CASSLVGGGGAETQYF; CDR3 DNA: TGTGCCAGCAGCTTAGTTGGGGGCGGGGGGGCCGAGACCCAGTACTTC
V gene: TRBV10-2; CDR3 length: 15; clone size: once; J gene: TRBJ2-7; D gene: TRBD2; CDR3 protein: CASSLYSGGAVEQYF; CDR3 DNA: TGCGCCAGCAGTCTGTATAGCGGGGGGGCCGTCGAGCAGTACTTC
V gene: TRBV29-1; CDR3 length: 12; clone size: -; J gene: TRBJ2-3; D gene: -; CDR3 protein: CSAFLYQDTQYF; CDR3 DNA: TGCAGCGCCTTTCTCTATCAAGATACGCAGTATTTT
V gene: TRBV5-4; CDR3 length: 16; clone size: -; J gene: TRBJ2-3; D gene: TRBD1; CDR3 protein: CASINRGQGTSDTQYF; CDR3 DNA: TGTGCCAGCATCAATAGGGGACAGGGGACCTCAGATACGCAGTATTTT
V gene: TRBV5-6; CDR3 length: 15; clone size: -; J gene: TRBJ2-7; D gene: -; CDR3 protein: CASSPTGLLVDEQYF; CDR3 DNA: TGTGCCAGCAGCCCTACCGGACTGCTGGTGGACGAGCAGTACTTC
V gene: TRBV4-3; CDR3 length: 15; clone size: -; J gene: TRBJ1-1; D gene: -; CDR3 protein: CASSQDRRPNTEAFF; CDR3 DNA: TGCGCCAGCAGCCAAGATAGGAGGCCAAACACTGAAGCTTTCTTT
V gene: TRBV10-3; CDR3 length: 15; clone size: -; J gene: TRBJ1-5; D gene: -; CDR3 protein: CAISDTGGVNQPQHF; CDR3 DNA: TGTGCCATCAGTGACACAGGAGGGGTAAATCAGCCCCAGCATTTT
V gene: TRBV15; CDR3 length: 13; clone size: -; J gene: TRBJ1-2; D gene: TRBD1; CDR3 protein: CATSYTGVRGYTF; CDR3 DNA: TGTGCCACCAGTTACACAGGGGTAAGGGGCTACACCTTC
V gene: TRBV21-1; CDR3 length: 14; clone size: once; J gene: TRBJ1-5; D gene: -; CDR3 protein: CASSCGRGNQPQHF; CDR3 DNA: TGTGCCAGCAGCTGCGGCCGGGGAAATCAGCCCCAGCATTTT
V gene: TRBV4-2; CDR3 length: 16; clone size: -; J gene: TRBJ2-3; D gene: TRBD2; CDR3 protein: CASSQGAGEGSDTQYF; CDR3 DNA: TGTGCCAGCAGCCAAGGGGCGGGAGAGGGGTCAGATACGCAGTATTTT